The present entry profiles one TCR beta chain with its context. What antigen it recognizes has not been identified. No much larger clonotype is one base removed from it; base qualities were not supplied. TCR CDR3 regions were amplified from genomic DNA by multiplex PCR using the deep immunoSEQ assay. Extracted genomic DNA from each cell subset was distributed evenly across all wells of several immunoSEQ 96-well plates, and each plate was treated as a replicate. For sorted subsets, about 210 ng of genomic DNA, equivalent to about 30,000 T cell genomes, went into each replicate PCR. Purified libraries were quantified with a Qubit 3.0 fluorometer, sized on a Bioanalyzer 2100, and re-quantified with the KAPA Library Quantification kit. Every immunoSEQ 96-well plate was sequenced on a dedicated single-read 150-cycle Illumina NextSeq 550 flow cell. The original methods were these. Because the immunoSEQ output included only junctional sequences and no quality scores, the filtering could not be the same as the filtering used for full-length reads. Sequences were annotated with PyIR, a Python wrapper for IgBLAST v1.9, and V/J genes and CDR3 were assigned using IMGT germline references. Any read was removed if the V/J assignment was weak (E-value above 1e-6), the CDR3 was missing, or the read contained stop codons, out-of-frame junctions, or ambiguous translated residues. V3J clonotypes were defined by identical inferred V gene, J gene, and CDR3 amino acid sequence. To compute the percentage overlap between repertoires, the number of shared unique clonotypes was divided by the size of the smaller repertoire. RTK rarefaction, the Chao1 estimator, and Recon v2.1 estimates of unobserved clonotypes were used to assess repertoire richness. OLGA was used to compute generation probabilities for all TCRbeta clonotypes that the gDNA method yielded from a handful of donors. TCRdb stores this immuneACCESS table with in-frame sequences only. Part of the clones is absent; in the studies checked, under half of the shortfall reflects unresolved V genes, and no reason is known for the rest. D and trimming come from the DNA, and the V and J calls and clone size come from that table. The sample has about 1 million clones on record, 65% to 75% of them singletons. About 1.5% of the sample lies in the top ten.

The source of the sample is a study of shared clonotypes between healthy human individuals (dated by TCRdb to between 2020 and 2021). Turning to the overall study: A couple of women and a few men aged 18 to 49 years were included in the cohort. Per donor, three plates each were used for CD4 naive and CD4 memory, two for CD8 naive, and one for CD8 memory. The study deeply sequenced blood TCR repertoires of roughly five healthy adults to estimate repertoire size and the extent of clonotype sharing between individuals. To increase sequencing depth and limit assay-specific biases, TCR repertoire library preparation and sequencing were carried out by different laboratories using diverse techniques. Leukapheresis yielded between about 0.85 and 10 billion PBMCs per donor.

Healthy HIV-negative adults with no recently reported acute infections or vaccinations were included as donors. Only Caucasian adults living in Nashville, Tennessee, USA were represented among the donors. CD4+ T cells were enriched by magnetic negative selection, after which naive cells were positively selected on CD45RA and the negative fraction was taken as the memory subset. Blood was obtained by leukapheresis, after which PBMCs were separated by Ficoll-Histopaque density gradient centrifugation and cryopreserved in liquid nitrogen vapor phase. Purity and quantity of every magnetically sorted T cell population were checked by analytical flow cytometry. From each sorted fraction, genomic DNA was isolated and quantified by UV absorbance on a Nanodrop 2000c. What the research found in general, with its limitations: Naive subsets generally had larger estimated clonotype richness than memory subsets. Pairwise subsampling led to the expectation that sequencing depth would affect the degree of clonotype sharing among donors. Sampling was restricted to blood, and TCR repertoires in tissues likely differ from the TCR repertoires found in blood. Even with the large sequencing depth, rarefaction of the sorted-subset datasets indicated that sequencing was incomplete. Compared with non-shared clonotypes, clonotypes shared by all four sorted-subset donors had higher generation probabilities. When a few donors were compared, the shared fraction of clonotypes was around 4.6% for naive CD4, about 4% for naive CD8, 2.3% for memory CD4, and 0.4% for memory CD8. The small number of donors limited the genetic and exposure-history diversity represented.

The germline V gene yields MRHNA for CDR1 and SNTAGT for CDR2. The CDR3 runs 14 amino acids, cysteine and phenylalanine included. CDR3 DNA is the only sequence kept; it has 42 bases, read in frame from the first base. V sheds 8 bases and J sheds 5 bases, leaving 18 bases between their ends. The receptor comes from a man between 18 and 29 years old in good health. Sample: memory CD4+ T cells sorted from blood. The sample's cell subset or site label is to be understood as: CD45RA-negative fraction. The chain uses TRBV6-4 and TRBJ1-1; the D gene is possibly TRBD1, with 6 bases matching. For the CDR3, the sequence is CASPRQAGCTEAFF. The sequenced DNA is TGTGCCAGCCCCAGACAGGCAGGGTGTACTGAAGCTTTCTTT.